These 10 T cell receptor beta chains share one sample of origin, sequenced in a study of OX40 agonist ivuxolimab in advanced cancers. Using immunoSEQ multiplex PCR, the repertoire was profiled, and TCRdb retains in-frame clones only, with some absent. The table records about 94,000 clones, less than 95% of them present only once. Sequenced here: CD4+ or CD8+ T cells sorted from blood, sampled in a trial of the OX40 agonist ivuxolimab. The receptors were gathered from an adult with an advanced solid tumor such as melanoma, head and neck, liver or kidney cancer.

The chain combines TRBV5-4 with TRBJ1-2, with D uncertain. Trimming pared 6 bases from V and 1 base from J, leaving 10 bases between. Germline CDR1 SGHNT, CDR2 YYREEE (reference sequence). CDR3 length equals 13 residues. CDR3 loop: CASTLENNYGYTF. The CDR3 region has the DNA TGTGCCAGCACCCTCGAGAATAACTATGGCTACACCTTC. Filled out from reference TRBV5-4 and TRBJ1-2, the complete variable domain reads ETGVTQSPTHLIKTRGQQVTLRCSSQSGHNTVSWYQQALGQGPQFIFQYYREEENGRGNFPPRFSGLQFPNYSSELNVNALELDDSALYLCASTLENNYGYTFGSGTRLTVV.

The J gene is TRBJ2-1, the V gene TRBV7-2; D unclear. This CDR3 contains 14 residues. V was clipped by 0 bases and J by 3 bases, with 6 bases between them. Per the germline V gene, CDR1 is SGHTA and CDR2 is FQGNSA. CDR3 DNA sequence: TGTGCCAGCAGCTTAGCGGGCGGCTACAATGAGCAGTTCTTC. It encodes CASSLAGGYNEQFF. Using reference TRBV7-2 and TRBJ2-1 for the parts outside the CDR3, the full variable domain is GAGVSQSPSNKVTEKGKDVELRCDPISGHTALYWYRQSLGQGLEFLIYFQGNSAPDKSGLPSDRFSAERTGGSVSTLTIQRTQQEDSAVYLCASSLAGGYNEQFFGPGTRLTVL.

Remarks on this clone: This same CDR3 is encoded by further DNA sequences in the sample. V gene TRBV7-9 combines with J gene TRBJ2-3; D is unresolved. Germline V gene sequence: CDR1 SEHNR, CDR2 FQNEAQ (reference sequence). The CDR3 loop spans 12 amino acids. Between the trimmed V and J ends, which lost 5 bases and 5 bases, there was a span of 8 bases. CDR3 in amino acids: CASSLSGDTQYF. The CDR3 DNA reads as TGTGCCAGCAGCCTGAGTGGAGATACGCAGTATTTT.

This sequence joins TRBV18 and TRBJ2-5; 8 bases align to TRBD1. The V and J ends lost 0 bases and 4 bases, in that order; junction bases with no gene match: 7. From germline, CDR1 is KGHSH and CDR2 LQKENI. The length of the CDR3 is 16 residues. CDR3 residues: CASSPPEAGGRETQYF. The CDR3, as DNA: TGTGCCAGCTCACCACCGGAGGCAGGGGGCCGAGAGACCCAGTACTTC.

The chain has TRBV29-1 and TRBJ1-2; unclear D gene. V was shortened by 7 bases and J by 4 bases, with 16 bases between the two germline ends. CDR1 and CDR2 from the germline V gene are SQVTM and ANQGSEA. This CDR3 contains 13 residues. CDR3 bases: TGCAGCGCCCGCCAGAAGACTGGCTATGGCTACACCTTC. It encodes CSARQKTGYGYTF.

A few counts support this clone. The chain links TRBV6-5 to TRBJ2-7, with D hard to call. Trimming stripped 0 bases from V and 0 bases from J, with 9 bases between. Looked up from germline, CDR1 is MNHEY and CDR2 is SVGAGI. CDR3 length equals 15 residues. CDR3 DNA sequence: TGTGCCAGCAGTTACTCGATTTACGGCTCCTACGAGCAGTACTTC. Translation gives CASSYSIYGSYEQYF.

The genes are TRBV27 and TRBJ2-1; D tentatively fits TRBD1 or TRBD2 (5 bases each). CDR1 and CDR2 (germline): MNHEY, SMNVEV (reference sequence). Trimming stripped 8 bases from V and 12 bases from J, with 26 bases between. The CDR3 consists of 15 residues. This CDR3 reads CASWSDTPNFRGQFF. In DNA form, the CDR3 reads TGTGCCAGCTGGTCGGACACCCCCAACTTTCGGGGGCAGTTCTTC.

The chain links TRBV6-5 to TRBJ1-2, with D tentatively TRBD1 (6 bases). V dropped 4 bases and J dropped 4 bases, with 10 bases sitting between them. Germline CDR1 is MNHEY and CDR2 is SVGAGI. The CDR3 is 13 amino acids. As DNA, the CDR3 is TGTGCCAGCAGTTCCCAGGGGACCTATGGCTACACCTTC. Its translation: CASSSQGTYGYTF.

The chain combines TRBV6-1 with TRBJ1-1, with D unresolved. Germline-derived CDR1 and CDR2 are MNHNS and SASEGT. The CDR3 totals 13 residues. Between the trimmed V and J ends, which lost 4 bases and 4 bases, there was a span of 10 bases. The CDR3 spells CASSVSGSTEAFF. Written as DNA, the CDR3 is TGTGCCAGCAGTGTGTCAGGCAGCACTGAAGCTTTCTTT.

This chain uses TRBV6-1 with TRBJ2-7; 8 bases line up with TRBD1. Trimming cost V 4 bases and J 1 base; bases outside gene matches: 9. The germline CDR1 and CDR2 sequences are MNHNS and SASEGT. This CDR3 contains 16 residues. The CDR3 coding sequence is TGTGCCAGCAGTGGGACAGGGTTCGGGGGTTCCTACGAGCAGTACTTC. Its protein is CASSGTGFGGSYEQYF.